These 25 T cell receptor beta chains were all obtained from the same sample, sequenced in a study of T cell repertoires in cytomegalovirus infection. A single record per CDR3 protein comes from TCRdb applying MiXCR to the reads. The sample shows approximately 120,000 distinct CDR3 sequences, around 32% of them seen only once. Which antigens these TCRs recognize remains unknown. The sample here was CD8+ T cells from cultured PBMCs, taken from culture after CMV antigen stimulation. Receptors were obtained from a human donor in good health (CMV status not recorded). Some clones in this sample may be carry-over from other donors' samples.

The chain couples TRBV9 to TRBJ2-1; 7 bases map to TRBD2. With V trimmed by 3 bases and J by 13 bases, 7 bases remained unmatched. The CDR3 is 12 residues long. Germline V gene sequence: CDR1 SGDLS, CDR2 YYNGEE. CDR3 in DNA: TGTGCCAGCAGCGCACCTACTAGCGATCAGTTCTTC. This codes for CASSAPTSDQFF.

This clonotype was counted a few times. This sequence joins TRBV27 and TRBJ2-5; D is possibly TRBD1 (6 bases). Trimming pared 5 bases from V and 2 bases from J, leaving 12 bases between. The germline V gene encodes CDR1 MNHEY and CDR2 SMNVEV (reference sequence). This CDR3 has 14 residues. The chain's CDR3 is CASSPLGQQETQYF. The CDR3 DNA follows: TGTGCCAGCAGTCCCCTGGGACAACAAGAGACCCAGTACTTC.

This rearrangement joins TRBV4-1 to TRBJ2-3; 7 nucleotides align to TRBD2. Unmatched junction bases numbered 16, after V lost 5 bases and J lost 2 bases. CDR1 is MGHRA and CDR2 is YSYEKL in the germline V gene. The CDR3 runs 18 residues. This CDR3 is CASSSQAGLSHYTDTQYF. The CDR3, as DNA: TGCGCCAGCAGCTCGCAAGCGGGACTTTCTCACTACACAGATACGCAGTATTTT.

Ten or more counts support this clonotype. This rearrangement joins TRBV7-8 to TRBJ1-2; D may be TRBD1 (5 bases). V lost 1 base to trimming and J lost 8 bases, with 14 bases between them. Per germline, CDR1 SGHVS and CDR2 FQNEAQ. The CDR3 is made up of 14 amino acids. CDR3 nucleotide sequence: TGTGCCAGCAGCTTAGTGGTCAGGGAGAGGGGCTACACCTTC. Encoded protein: CASSLVVRERGYTF.

Details on this clonotype: A read error may account for a junction end that differs from germline. This rearrangement joins TRBV7-6 to TRBJ2-7, with 8 bases that match TRBD1. Looked up from germline, CDR1 is SGHVS and CDR2 is FNYEAQ. There are 13 residues in the CDR3. The CDR3, as DNA: TGTGCTAGCAGCTCCGGGACAGGCTACGAGCAGTACTTC. Its translation is CASSSGTGYEQYF. Filled out from reference TRBV7-6 and TRBJ2-7, the complete variable domain reads GAGVSQSPRYKVTKRGQDVALRCDPISGHVSLYWYRQALGQGPEFLTYFNYEAQQDKSGLPNDRFSAERPEGSISTLTIQRTEQRDSAMYRCASSSGTGYEQYFGPGTRLTVT.

This clonotype was found a few times. V is TRBV6-6 and J is TRBJ2-2; tentative D call: TRBD1 (6 bases). This CDR3 is built from 12 residues. Trimming took off 11 bases at V and 7 bases at J, with 14 bases between the two ends. Germline V gene lookup returns CDR1 MNHNY and CDR2 SVGAGI (reference sequence). This chain's CDR3 is CAFSEGDGELFF. The CDR3 coding sequence is TGTGCCTTCTCAGAGGGGGACGGGGAGCTGTTTTTT.

This clonotype was picked up a small number of times. The rearrangement links TRBV4-1 to TRBJ2-7, with D unclear. Per germline, CDR1 MGHRA and CDR2 YSYEKL. The CDR3 has 16 amino acids. V lost 0 bases to trimming and J lost 0 bases, with 12 bases between them. Here the CDR3 reads CASSQDRPLGSYEQYF. The CDR3 nucleotides read TGCGCCAGCAGCCAAGATAGACCCTTAGGCTCCTACGAGCAGTACTTC.

The rearrangement links TRBV4-2 to TRBJ1-1; tentative D call: TRBD1 (5 bases). The CDR3 is made up of 12 amino acids. Germline CDR1 LGHNA, CDR2 YNFKEQ. The germline V and J ends were trimmed by 4 bases and 7 bases, with 10 bases remaining between them. This CDR3 is CASSRTGLEAFF. The CDR3 region has the DNA TGTGCCAGCAGCCGAACAGGCCTTGAAGCTTTCTTT.

This clonotype was seen many times. The chain couples TRBV5-1 to TRBJ2-5; the D is unclear. This CDR3 region has 14 residues. The V and J ends lost 0 bases and 4 bases respectively, with 10 bases between them. The germline V gene encodes CDR1 SGHRS and CDR2 YFSETQ. The CDR3 DNA is TGCGCCAGCAGCTTGGCCCGGCTGTCAGAGACCCAGTACTTC. Its translation: CASSLARLSETQYF.

V and J are TRBV27 and TRBJ2-5; D is possibly TRBD1 (6 bases). This CDR3 has 14 residues. Trimming took 7 bases from V and 3 from J, leaving 15 bases between them. Germline CDR1 MNHEY, CDR2 SMNVEV (reference sequence). CDR3 amino acids: CASISLGAEETQYF. DNA for the CDR3: TGTGCCAGCATATCGTTGGGGGCCGAAGAGACCCAGTACTTC.

This clonotype came up a few times. The junction differs from germline at one of its ends, possibly a read error. The V call is TRBV12-3 or TRBV12-4, the J call TRBJ1-2; the D gene is possibly TRBD1 (6 bases). The CDR3 is 20 amino acids. The CDR3 bases are TGTGCCAGCAGCTTAGCCCCCCCTGAGGAGGGAGGGGGAGGGTACTATGGCTACACCTTC. Translation gives CASSLAPPEEGGGGYYGYTF.

This clonotype was picked up a small number of times. The chain links TRBV6-2 or TRBV6-3 to TRBJ1-1; the D is unclear. Germline V gene data show CDR1 as MNHEY and CDR2 as SVGEGT. The CDR3 is 16 residues long. Trimming left V 2 bases short and J 2 bases short, with 15 bases between. CDR3 region: CASSYDEGPLNTEAFF. The CDR3 DNA reads as TGTGCCAGCAGTTACGATGAAGGCCCCTTAAACACTGAAGCTTTCTTT.

The V call is TRBV27, the J call TRBJ1-5; D possibly corresponds to TRBD1 (5 bases). The CDR3 consists of 19 residues. V lost 2 bases, J lost 4 bases, and 24 bases lay in between. Germline V CDR1 and CDR2: MNHEY, SMNVEV (reference sequence). Here the CDR3 reads CASSLPNRNRGAQNQPQHF. CDR3 nucleotide sequence: TGTGCCAGCAGTTTACCAAATCGTAACAGAGGGGCGCAAAATCAGCCCCAGCATTTT.

This clonotype appeared a few times. The rearrangement uses TRBV20-1 and TRBJ1-2; a weak D match, TRBD1 (5 bases). The V end was cut by 5 bases, the J end by 4 bases, with 11 bases between. The CDR3 extends over 12 amino acids. Looked up from germline, CDR1 is DFQATT and CDR2 is SNEGSKA (reference sequence). Here the CDR3 DNA reads TGCAGTGCTGGCAAGGGGAGCTATGGCTACACCTTC. Translating gives CSAGKGSYGYTF.

The chain couples TRBV6-2 or TRBV6-3 to TRBJ2-5, with D tentatively TRBD2 (6 bases). Germline V lookup: CDR1 MNHEY, CDR2 SVGEGT. The CDR3 consists of 14 residues. The V gene lost 1 base and the J gene lost 0 bases, with 6 bases spanning the gap. The CDR3 DNA reads as TGTGCCAGCAGTTACTGGGGGGACCAAGAGACCCAGTACTTC. Translated: CASSYWGDQETQYF.

V and J are TRBV12-3 or TRBV12-4 and TRBJ2-3; TRBD2 might be the D (5 bases). V was pared by 3 bases and J by 1 base, with 11 bases between. The CDR3 loop spans 15 amino acids. The CDR3 reads CASSLYGEGTDTQYF. CDR3 sequence (DNA): TGTGCCAGCAGTTTGTACGGGGAAGGCACAGATACGCAGTATTTT.

This clonotype was observed a single time. The chain has TRBV7-9 and TRBJ2-7; D is possibly TRBD1 (6 bases). Germline V lookup: CDR1 SEHNR, CDR2 FQNEAQ (reference sequence). The CDR3 extends over 12 amino acids. The V and J ends lost 0 bases and 6 bases respectively, with 6 bases between them. DNA of the CDR3: TGTGCCAGCAGCTTAGCGGGGGCCGAGCAGTACTTC. It translates to CASSLAGAEQYF. Looking up the rest from reference TRBV7-9 and TRBJ2-7 gives the full variable domain: DTGVSQNPRHKITKRGQNVTFRCDPISEHNRLYWYRQTLGQGPEFLTYFQNEAQLEKSRLLSDRFSAERPKGSFSTLEIQRTEQGDSAMYLCASSLAGAEQYFGPGTRLTVT.

This clonotype has a single count. The V gene is TRBV6-1, the J gene TRBJ2-7, with a weak D call TRBD2 (6 bases). Germline V gene lookup returns CDR1 MNHNS and CDR2 SASEGT. There are 15 residues in the CDR3. V gave up 5 bases and J gave up 2 bases, with 16 bases separating them. CDR3 bases: TGTGCCAGCAGTCTGCTGGGACTTAGGACCTACGAGCAGTACTTC. It encodes CASSLLGLRTYEQYF.

The chain joins TRBV10-2 to TRBJ2-7, with no clear D. Germline CDR1 and CDR2: WSHSY and SAAADI. V lost 2 bases to trimming and J lost 2 bases, with 7 bases between them. This CDR3 spans 13 amino acids. The CDR3 sequence: CASSEGRTYEQYF. CDR3 DNA sequence: TGCGCCAGCAGTGAGGGACGGACCTACGAGCAGTACTTC.

This clonotype appeared many times. This chain connects TRBV6-1 to TRBJ2-7; 7 nucleotides align to TRBD1. CDR1 MNHNS and CDR2 SASEGT come from the germline V gene. This CDR3 has 16 residues. V shed 2 bases and J 9 bases; nucleotides not matched to a gene: 16. CDR3 DNA: TGTGCCAGCAGTGAATCCGCCGACAGGGTACTAGATGGGCAGTACTTC. Translated: CASSESADRVLDGQYF.

This clonotype was seen a few times. V and J are TRBV6-5 and TRBJ1-1; D uncertain. The CDR3 is 12 amino acids. V was trimmed by 8 bases and J by 3 bases, leaving 10 bases between them. CDR1 and CDR2 (germline): MNHEY, SVGAGI. CDR3 nucleotide sequence: TGTGCCAGCCGGCAGGTACACACTGAAGCTTTCTTT. Its protein product is CASRQVHTEAFF.

This clonotype was found many times. The chain joins TRBV7-6 to TRBJ1-6, with D possibly matching TRBD1 (5 bases). The CDR3 has 15 amino acids. V lost 1 base, J lost 6 bases, and 10 bases lay in between. Germline CDR1 reads SGHVS; CDR2 reads FNYEAQ. The CDR3 sequence: CASSLDLDTNSPLHF. CDR3 nucleotides: TGTGCCAGCAGCTTAGATCTGGACACTAATTCACCCCTCCACTTT.

This clonotype came up a few times. This chain joins TRBV4-1 and TRBJ1-2, with D perhaps TRBD1 (5 bases). The germline gives CDR1 MGHRA, CDR2 YSYEKL. There are 16 residues in the CDR3. V dropped 3 bases and J dropped 3 bases, with 17 bases sitting between them. CDR3 in DNA: TGCGCCAGCAGCCACTGGATCAGTTGGGACTACTATGGCTACACCTTC. Its protein product is CASSHWISWDYYGYTF.

The CDR3 loop reads CASRSSGTSGGPSYEQYF. The CDR3 DNA follows: TGTGCCAGCAGATCTTCCGGGACTAGCGGGGGGCCATCCTACGAGCAGTACTTC. The gene calls are TRBV12-3 or TRBV12-4 and TRBJ2-7, with 15 bases lining up with TRBD2. Trimming cost V 6 bases and J 1 base; bases outside gene matches: 10. There are 18 residues in the CDR3.

The chain employs TRBV5-5 and TRBJ1-5; D is unclear. CDR3 length equals 14 residues. Trimming removed 1 base from V and 5 bases from J, with 10 bases in between. The germline V gene encodes CDR1 SGHKS and CDR2 YYEKEE (reference sequence). The CDR3 is CASSLWGGDQPQHF. CDR3 coding DNA: TGTGCCAGCAGCTTGTGGGGAGGCGATCAGCCCCAGCATTTT.